A single sample gave rise to the 19 T cell receptor beta chains below, sequenced in a study of cytotoxic CD8 clonotypes in ibrutinib-treated CLL. The data were produced by immunoSEQ multiplex PCR, yet TCRdb's version contains in-frame clones alone and is incomplete. The sample holds roughly 76,000 clones, approximately 80% seen once. The material sequenced was PBMCs, taken at disease progression, from a patient treated with ibrutinib. All receptors derive from a human donor with chronic lymphocytic leukemia.

Only one count was recorded for this clone. The chain employs TRBV5-1 and TRBJ1-1; possible D gene TRBD1, 6 bases. V was trimmed by 3 bases and J by 3 bases, leaving 18 bases between them. The CDR3 spans 16 residues. From germline, CDR1 is SGHRS and CDR2 YFSETQ. CDR3 sequence reads: CASSSSMGGLDTEAFF. The CDR3 region has the DNA TGCGCCAGCAGCTCTTCTATGGGGGGCTTGGACACTGAAGCTTTCTTT.

The V gene is TRBV6-5, the J gene TRBJ2-7; 14 nucleotides align to TRBD2. Looked up from germline, CDR1 is MNHEY and CDR2 is SVGAGI. The V and J ends lost 2 bases and 11 bases, in that order; junction bases with no gene match: 2. The CDR3 runs 13 residues. CDR3 sequence reads: CASSYGTSGREYF. In DNA, the CDR3 is TGTGCCAGCAGTTACGGGACTAGCGGGAGAGAGTACTTC.

The rearrangement links TRBV27 to TRBJ2-7; TRBD2 is a possible D gene (6 bases). Per the germline V gene, CDR1 is MNHEY and CDR2 is SMNVEV (reference sequence). The CDR3 totals 13 residues. V was cut by 5 bases and J by 6 bases, with 14 bases left in between. The CDR3 is CASSPTGVSEQYF. CDR3 sequence (DNA): TGTGCCAGCAGTCCTACGGGGGTGAGCGAGCAGTACTTC.

The DNA of the CDR3 is TGTGCCAGTAGTACCGCGGGACTAGTCGATGAGCAGTTCTTC. Translation: CASSTAGLVDEQFF. This chain connects TRBV19 to TRBJ2-1; 8 positions agree with TRBD2. The CDR3 spans 14 residues. The V segment lost 4 bases and the J segment 8 bases; nucleotides outside the gene matches: 7. The germline V gene encodes CDR1 LNHDA and CDR2 SQIVND (reference sequence). The variable domain in full, with the rest retrieved from reference TRBV19 and TRBJ2-1, is DGGITQSPKYLFRKEGQNVTLSCEQNLNHDAMYWYRQDPGQGLRLIYYSQIVNDFQKGDIAEGYSVSREKKESFPLTVTSAQKNPTAFYLCASSTAGLVDEQFFGPGTRLTVL.

This clone was found a few times. The CDR3 region has the DNA TGTGCCAGCAGCCAATACGGGCAGCCCCAGCATTTT. Translated: CASSQYGQPQHF. The genes are TRBV27 and TRBJ1-5, with D uncertain. Between the trimmed V and J ends, which lost 6 bases and 7 bases, there was a span of 10 bases. Germline-derived CDR1 and CDR2 are MNHEY and SMNVEV (reference sequence). The CDR3 spans 12 residues.

V usage is TRBV10-3 and J usage is TRBJ2-5, with TRBD1 as a possible D gene (5 bases). Per germline, CDR1 ENHRY and CDR2 SYGVKD. V lost 6 bases, J lost 4 bases, and 12 bases lay in between. The CDR3 is 13 residues long. The CDR3 sequence: CAIRSQGGETQYF. In nucleotides, the CDR3 is TGTGCCATCAGGTCCCAGGGCGGAGAGACCCAGTACTTC.

The sample holds a few counts of this clone. The rearrangement uses TRBV19 and TRBJ1-2; D gene ambiguous. V lost 10 bases and J lost 4, with 13 bases in between. CDR3 length: 12 amino acids. Germline V gene lookup returns CDR1 LNHDA and CDR2 SQIVND (reference sequence). The CDR3 here is CATEGSAYGYTF. The CDR3 DNA follows: TGTGCCACTGAAGGGTCCGCCTATGGCTACACCTTC.

This chain connects TRBV18 to TRBJ2-3; D remains ambiguous. V dropped 0 bases and J dropped 2 bases, with 6 bases sitting between them. This CDR3 contains 14 residues. Germline CDR1 KGHSH, CDR2 LQKENI. In DNA form, the CDR3 reads TGTGCCAGCTCACCACCTGAGCACACAGATACGCAGTATTTT. This sequence encodes CASSPPEHTDTQYF.

The chain is built from TRBV5-1 and TRBJ1-4; D is unclear. V was pared by 3 bases and J by 0 bases, with 9 bases between. This CDR3 comprises 15 residues. Germline lookup yields CDR1 SGHRS and CDR2 YFSETQ. The chain's CDR3 is CASSSNYATNEKLFF. The CDR3 nucleotides read TGCGCCAGCAGCTCGAACTATGCAACTAATGAAAAACTGTTTTTT.

The V call is TRBV11-3, the J call TRBJ2-3; no clear D. This CDR3 has 13 amino acids. Trimming shortened V by 4 bases and J by 0 bases, and 5 bases separated the two germline ends. Germline V CDR1 and CDR2: SGHNT, YENEEA. CDR3: CASSYDSTDTQYF. The DNA of the CDR3 is TGTGCCAGCAGCTATGACAGCACAGATACGCAGTATTTT.

The chain recombines TRBV7-9 with TRBJ1-4; D possibly corresponds to TRBD1 (5 bases). Germline CDR1 is SEHNR and CDR2 is FQNEAQ (reference sequence). The CDR3 is made up of 14 amino acids. V dropped 1 base and J dropped 13 bases, with 16 bases sitting between them. Written as DNA, the CDR3 is TGTGCCAGCAGCTTAGGTTTAGGGGCGATGCGACTGTTTTTT. Its translation is CASSLGLGAMRLFF.

This clone came up once. The chain has TRBV19 and TRBJ2-6; a weak D match, TRBD2 (7 bases). Per germline, CDR1 LNHDA and CDR2 SQIVND (reference sequence). The ends were cut back, 3 bases at V and 3 bases at J, with 12 bases in the middle. This CDR3 has 16 amino acids. For the CDR3, the DNA is TGTGCCAGTAGTATTGGGGGGGCGCGTGGGGCCAACGTCCTGACTTTC. Translating gives CASSIGGARGANVLTF.

The rearrangement uses TRBV5-1 and TRBJ1-4, with no clear D. Trimming pared 2 bases from V and 6 bases from J, leaving 11 bases between. The CDR3 runs 14 residues. Germline values: CDR1 SGHRS, CDR2 YFSETQ. The CDR3 nucleotides are TGCGCCAGCAGCTTTGAAAGACCCCATGAAAAACTGTTTTTT. This gives the protein CASSFERPHEKLFF. The full variable domain, completed using reference TRBV5-1 and TRBJ1-4, is KAGVTQTPRYLIKTRGQQVTLSCSPISGHRSVSWYQQTPGQGLQFLFEYFSETQRNKGNFPGRFSGRQFSNSRSEMNVSTLELGDSALYLCASSFERPHEKLFFGSGTQLSVL.

A single count supports this clone. This sequence joins TRBV6-6 and TRBJ1-2; TRBD1 agrees at 10 bases. The CDR3 loop spans 16 amino acids. Germline V CDR1 and CDR2: MNHNY, SVGAGI (reference sequence). The V segment lost 5 bases and the J segment 5 bases; nucleotides outside the gene matches: 11. CDR3 sequence: CASSPATGGAGYGYTF. CDR3 nucleotides: TGTGCCAGCAGTCCTGCGACAGGGGGCGCTGGATATGGCTACACCTTC.

Only a few counts were recorded for this clone. The J gene is TRBJ2-2, the V gene TRBV6-4; either TRBD1 or TRBD2 may fit D (6 bases each). The germline V and J ends were trimmed by 2 bases and 6 bases, with 7 bases remaining between them. This CDR3 is 13 amino acids long. The germline V gene encodes CDR1 MRHNA and CDR2 SNTAGT. CDR3 amino acids: CASSDGGPGELFF. The CDR3 region has the DNA TGTGCCAGCAGTGACGGGGGGCCCGGGGAGCTGTTTTTT.

The chain combines TRBV11-2 with TRBJ2-7; no clear D gene. This CDR3 region has 14 residues. Trimming cost V 3 bases and J 2 bases, with 11 bases left between them. Germline assignment: CDR1 SGHAT and CDR2 FQNNGV. CDR3 sequence reads: CASSFWGGAYEQYF. The CDR3 bases are TGTGCCAGCAGCTTTTGGGGTGGGGCCTACGAGCAGTACTTC.

This clone occurred once. The rearrangement uses TRBV4-2 and TRBJ2-3; 8 bases are shared with TRBD2. This CDR3 has 15 amino acids. The germline V gene has CDR1 LGHNA and CDR2 YNFKEQ. V shed 8 bases and J 0 bases; nucleotides not matched to a gene: 7. This CDR3 is CASRPGGTSTDTQYF. Written as DNA, the CDR3 is TGTGCCAGCCGGCCGGGGGGGACTAGCACAGATACGCAGTATTTT.

This clone was seen a few times. The chain carries TRBV5-1 and TRBJ1-2, with a weak D call TRBD1 (6 bases). V was shortened by 7 bases and J by 4 bases, with 11 bases between the two germline ends. This CDR3 has 12 amino acids. Germline assignment: CDR1 SGHRS and CDR2 YFSETQ. The DNA of the CDR3 is TGCGCCAGCGAGGGGGGCGGCTATGGCTACACCTTC. Translated, it gives CASEGGGYGYTF.

This clone was seen a single time. CDR3 residues: CASRPSGRSYEQYF. The CDR3 coding sequence is TGTGCCAGCAGGCCTAGCGGGAGGAGCTACGAGCAGTACTTC. This chain joins TRBV6-6 and TRBJ2-7, with 11 bases that match TRBD2. The V segment lost 6 bases and the J segment 3 bases; nucleotides outside the gene matches: 4. CDR1 and CDR2 (germline): MNHNY, SVGAGI (reference sequence). The CDR3 contains 14 residues.